Following are 10 T cell receptor beta chains from one sample sequenced in a study of cytomegalovirus exposure and HLA in healthy donors. The assay was immunoSEQ multiplex PCR, and TCRdb's table has in-frame clones only and misses some. This sample has some 190,000 clones, with around 86% found just once. The sequencing input was PBMCs. The receptor set was obtained from a woman between 18 and 29 years old in good health and CMV-seronegative.

V and J are TRBV6-5 and TRBJ2-1; 9 bases align to TRBD2. Losses at the gene ends were 5 bases for V and 9 bases for J; bases not matched to a gene: 8. CDR1 MNHEY and CDR2 SVGAGI come from the germline V gene. The CDR3 totals 14 residues. CDR3 in amino acids: CASSMLAGIFEQFF. CDR3 bases: TGTGCCAGCAGTATGCTAGCGGGAATTTTTGAGCAGTTCTTC.

This chain uses TRBV19 with TRBJ2-3, with D uncertain. The CDR3 has 16 residues. Germline V gene lookup returns CDR1 LNHDA and CDR2 SQIVND (reference sequence). V lost 5 bases and J lost 4, with 19 bases in between. CDR3 DNA sequence: TGTGCCAGTAGTCCCCCCTCGTCTAGAGATGCAGATACGCAGTATTTT. Protein: CASSPPSSRDADTQYF.

V and J are TRBV2 and TRBJ2-2, with 8 positions matching TRBD2. Unmatched junction bases numbered 12, after V lost 9 bases and J lost 0 bases. CDR1 is SNHLY, CDR2 FYNNEI, per germline. The CDR3 totals 17 residues. CDR3 residues: CARTPREGSANTGELFF. In DNA form, the CDR3 reads TGTGCCAGGACACCCCGGGAGGGGTCCGCGAACACCGGGGAGCTGTTTTTT.

The chain links TRBV7-9 to TRBJ1-2; no clear D. Germline CDR1 and CDR2: SEHNR and FQNEAQ (reference sequence). Trimming removed 4 bases from V and 6 bases from J, with 9 bases in between. The CDR3 is 12 amino acids. The CDR3 DNA is TGTGCCAGCAGCTCCTGGGGAGATGGCTACACCTTC. It translates to CASSSWGDGYTF.

There are a few counts of this clone. This sequence joins TRBV25-1 and TRBJ2-7; D may be TRBD1 (5 bases). V shed 4 bases and J shed 2 bases, with 18 bases lying between them. Per the germline V gene, CDR1 is MGHDK and CDR2 is SYGVNS. The CDR3 sequence is 16 residues long. The CDR3 here is CASSGDSLGPPYEQYF. The CDR3 nucleotides are TGTGCCAGCAGTGGAGACAGCTTAGGGCCGCCCTACGAGCAGTACTTC.

V and J are TRBV5-1 and TRBJ1-4; D may be TRBD1 (5 bases). The germline V gene encodes CDR1 SGHRS and CDR2 YFSETQ. This CDR3 is built from 16 residues. Trimming stripped 2 bases from V and 5 bases from J, with 16 bases between. The CDR3 here is CASSFGTPGGNEKLFF. CDR3 nucleotide sequence: TGCGCCAGCAGCTTCGGGACGCCGGGGGGGAATGAAAAACTGTTTTTT.

This clone appeared once. The chain joins TRBV29-1 to TRBJ2-7; TRBD2 is a possible D gene (6 bases). The CDR3 loop spans 13 amino acids. Trimming pared 5 bases from V and 3 bases from J, leaving 14 bases between. Per germline, CDR1 SQVTM and CDR2 ANQGSEA. The CDR3 region is CSVQEGEGYEQYF. DNA for the CDR3: TGCAGCGTTCAGGAGGGAGAGGGCTACGAGCAGTACTTC.

The CDR3 sequence: CSVDQREGTGELFF. The CDR3 nucleotides read TGCAGCGTTGACCAGCGGGAGGGCACCGGGGAGCTGTTTTTT. V usage is TRBV29-1 and J usage is TRBJ2-2, with 10 bases identical to TRBD2. The germline gives CDR1 SQVTM, CDR2 ANQGSEA. The ends lost 3 bases at V and 4 bases at J; junction bases unmatched: 2. The CDR3 is 14 amino acids.

The chain carries TRBV4-1 and TRBJ1-2; TRBD1 is a possible D gene (6 bases). The CDR3 spans 15 residues. Germline CDR1 is MGHRA and CDR2 is YSYEKL. Trimming took 2 bases from V and 5 from J, leaving 15 bases between them. CDR3 residues: CASSQYDRSAYGYTF. DNA of the CDR3: TGCGCCAGCAGCCAATACGACAGGAGCGCATATGGCTACACCTTC.

A single count supports this clone. This rearrangement joins TRBV7-9 to TRBJ2-2, with a tentative D call TRBD2 (6 bases). Germline CDR1 reads SEHNR; CDR2 reads FQNEAQ (reference sequence). The V and J ends lost 4 bases and 4 bases respectively, with 25 bases between them. The CDR3 runs to 19 residues. The CDR3, as DNA: TGTGCCAGCAGCTCGGGGGTGGGACTCGCCGGGACGGGCACCGGGGAGCTGTTTTTT. This codes for CASSSGVGLAGTGTGELFF.